Each of the 7 T cell receptor beta chains below was sequenced from the same sample in a study of regulatory T cells. No antigen has been identified for these receptors. The PCR used 52 TRBV and 13 TRBJ primers. Clones were sequenced by immunoSEQ multiplex PCR, and TCRdb holds only the in-frame ones, with some missing. The table shows 6,000 or so clones, with approximately 90% occurring only once. Regarding the study as a whole: In CD3G deficiency, regulatory T cells had lower Shannon diversity than autologous conventional CD4+ and control regulatory cells.

The sequencing input was CD4+ Tregs sorted from blood. All receptors derive from a young adult with CD3G deficiency.

The chain is built from TRBV7-2 and TRBJ2-7; possibly TRBD1 or TRBD2 for D (6 bases each). Trimming took off 5 bases at V and 5 bases at J, with 19 bases between the two ends. The CDR3 totals 15 residues. Germline CDR1 is SGHTA and CDR2 is FQGNSA. CDR3 DNA: TGTGCCAGCAGCCCTGAGTCGGGGGCTGGTCACGAGCAGTACTTC. Translation: CASSPESGAGHEQYF.

Notes on this clone: The junction differs from germline at one of its ends, possibly a read error. The V and J genes are TRBV5-1 and TRBJ1-1; TRBD1 is a possible D gene (5 bases). The CDR3 consists of 14 residues. Germline V lookup: CDR1 SGHRS, CDR2 YFSETQ. CDR3: CASSLGGVKTEAFF. In DNA form, the CDR3 reads TGCGCCAGCAGCTTGGGAGGGGTGAAGACTGAAGCTTTCTTT. The complete variable domain, with remaining parts taken from reference TRBV5-1 and TRBJ1-1, reads KAGVTQTPRYLIKTRGQQVTLSCSPISGHRSVSWYQQTPGQGLQFLFEYFSETQRNKGNFPGRFSGRQFSNSRSEMNVSTLELGDSALYLCASSLGGVKTEAFFGQGTRLTVV.

This chain joins TRBV28 and TRBJ2-1; no definite D call. Trimming took 4 bases from V and 9 from J, leaving 19 bases between them. This CDR3 has 15 residues. Germline values: CDR1 MDHEN, CDR2 SYDVKM. This CDR3 is CASSSSRRRGFEQFF. The CDR3 DNA is TGTGCCAGCAGTTCAAGTAGGCGCCGAGGCTTTGAGCAGTTCTTC.

This chain connects TRBV5-1 to TRBJ2-3, with D hard to call. The CDR3 spans 14 residues. Germline values: CDR1 SGHRS, CDR2 YFSETQ. V lost 0 bases and J 2 bases, leaving 7 bases between the germline ends. The DNA of the CDR3 is TGCGCCAGCAGCTTGGGCGGACCCACAGATACGCAGTATTTT. Its translation is CASSLGGPTDTQYF. Together with reference TRBV5-1 and TRBJ2-3, the CDR3 gives the full variable domain: KAGVTQTPRYLIKTRGQQVTLSCSPISGHRSVSWYQQTPGQGLQFLFEYFSETQRNKGNFPGRFSGRQFSNSRSEMNVSTLELGDSALYLCASSLGGPTDTQYFGPGTRLTVL.

The gene calls are TRBV6-6 and TRBJ1-2; D gene unclear. The CDR3 covers 12 residues. Trimming removed 11 bases from V and 7 bases from J, with 17 bases in between. Per the germline V gene, CDR1 is MNHNY and CDR2 is SVGAGI (reference sequence). As DNA, the CDR3 is TGTGCCTCAAAGGACCCGCCCTCTGGCTACACCTTC. Its protein is CASKDPPSGYTF.

This chain connects TRBV6-6 to TRBJ2-6, with unresolved D. Deletions cut 2 bases from V and 0 bases from J, with 5 bases between. The germline V gene encodes CDR1 MNHNY and CDR2 SVGAGI (reference sequence). The CDR3 covers 15 residues. CDR3 bases: TGTGCCAGCAGTTACGGTTCCTCTGGGGCCAACGTCCTGACTTTC. The encoded protein is CASSYGSSGANVLTF.

The chain couples TRBV5-1 to TRBJ2-3, with D possibly matching TRBD1 (5 bases). The CDR3 totals 15 residues. Germline-derived CDR1 and CDR2 are SGHRS and YFSETQ. The V end lost 2 bases, the J end lost 1 base, and 11 bases lay between the germline ends. CDR3 coding DNA: TGCGCCAGCAGCTTTCAGGGTATTGGCACAGATACGCAGTATTTT. Translation: CASSFQGIGTDTQYF.